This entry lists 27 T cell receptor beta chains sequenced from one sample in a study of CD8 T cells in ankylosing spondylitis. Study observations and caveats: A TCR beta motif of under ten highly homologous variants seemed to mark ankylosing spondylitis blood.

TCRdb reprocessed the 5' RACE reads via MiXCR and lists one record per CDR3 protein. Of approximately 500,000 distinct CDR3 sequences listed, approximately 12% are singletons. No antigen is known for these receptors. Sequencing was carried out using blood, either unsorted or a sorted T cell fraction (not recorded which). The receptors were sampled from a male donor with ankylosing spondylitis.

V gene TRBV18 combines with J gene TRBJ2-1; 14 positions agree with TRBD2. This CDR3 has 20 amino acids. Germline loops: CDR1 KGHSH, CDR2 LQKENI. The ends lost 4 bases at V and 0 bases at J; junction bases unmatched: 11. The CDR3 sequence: CASSLQGPGLAGASYNEQFF. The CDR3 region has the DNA TGTGCCAGCTCACTTCAGGGGCCGGGACTAGCGGGAGCCTCCTACAATGAGCAGTTCTTC. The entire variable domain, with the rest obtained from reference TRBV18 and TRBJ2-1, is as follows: NAGVMQNPRHLVRRRGQEARLRCSPMKGHSHVYWYRQLPEEGLKFMVYLQKENIIDESGMPKERFSAEFPKEGPSILRIQQVVRGDSAAYFCASSLQGPGLAGASYNEQFFGPGTRLTVL.

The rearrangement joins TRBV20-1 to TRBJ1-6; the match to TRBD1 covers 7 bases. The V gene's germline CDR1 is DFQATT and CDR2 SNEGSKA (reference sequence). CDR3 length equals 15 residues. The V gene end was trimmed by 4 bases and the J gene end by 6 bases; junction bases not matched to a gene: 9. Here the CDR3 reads CSATGPGGVNSPLHF. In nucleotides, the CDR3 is TGCAGTGCTACCGGCCCAGGGGGAGTTAATTCACCCCTCCACTTT.

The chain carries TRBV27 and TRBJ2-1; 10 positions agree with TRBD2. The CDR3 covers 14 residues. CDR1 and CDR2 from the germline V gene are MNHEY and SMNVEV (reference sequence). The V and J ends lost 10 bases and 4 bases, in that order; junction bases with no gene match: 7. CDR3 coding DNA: TGTGCCACCCGGACTAGCGGAGATTACAATGAGCAGTTCTTC. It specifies CATRTSGDYNEQFF.

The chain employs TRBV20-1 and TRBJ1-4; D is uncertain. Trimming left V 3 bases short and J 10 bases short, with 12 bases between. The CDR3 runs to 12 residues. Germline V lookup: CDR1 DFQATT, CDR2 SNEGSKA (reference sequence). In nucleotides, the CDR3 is TGCAGTGCTAGGGGTGGTTTTGGAAAACTGTTTTTT. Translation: CSARGGFGKLFF.

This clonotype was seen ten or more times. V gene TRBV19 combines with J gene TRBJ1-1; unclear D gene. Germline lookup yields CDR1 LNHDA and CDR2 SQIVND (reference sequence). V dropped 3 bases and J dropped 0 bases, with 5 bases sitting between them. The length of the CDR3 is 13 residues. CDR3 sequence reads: CASSIVMNTEAFF. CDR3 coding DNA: TGTGCCAGTAGTATCGTCATGAACACTGAAGCTTTCTTT.

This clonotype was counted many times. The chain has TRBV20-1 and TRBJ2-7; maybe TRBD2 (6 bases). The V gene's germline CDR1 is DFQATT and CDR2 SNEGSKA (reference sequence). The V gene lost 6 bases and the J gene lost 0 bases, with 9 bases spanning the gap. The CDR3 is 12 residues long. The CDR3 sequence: CSAPTSSYEQYF. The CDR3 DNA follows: TGCAGTGCACCGACTAGCTCCTACGAGCAGTACTTC.

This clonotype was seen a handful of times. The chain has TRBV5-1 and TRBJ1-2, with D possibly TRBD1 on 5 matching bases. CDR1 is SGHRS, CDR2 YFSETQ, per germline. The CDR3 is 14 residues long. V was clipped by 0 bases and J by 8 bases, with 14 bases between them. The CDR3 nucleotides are TGCGCCAGCAGCTTGGGAAGGGGAGGAGGCGGCTACACCTTC. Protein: CASSLGRGGGGYTF.

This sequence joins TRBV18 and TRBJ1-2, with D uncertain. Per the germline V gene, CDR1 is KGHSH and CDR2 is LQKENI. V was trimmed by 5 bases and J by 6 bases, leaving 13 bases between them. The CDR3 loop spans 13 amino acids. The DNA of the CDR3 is TGTGCCAGCTCATCCGGACCAGCGGATGGCTACACCTTC. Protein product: CASSSGPADGYTF. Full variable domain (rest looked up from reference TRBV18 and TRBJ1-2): NAGVMQNPRHLVRRRGQEARLRCSPMKGHSHVYWYRQLPEEGLKFMVYLQKENIIDESGMPKERFSAEFPKEGPSILRIQQVVRGDSAAYFCASSSGPADGYTFGSGTRLTVV.

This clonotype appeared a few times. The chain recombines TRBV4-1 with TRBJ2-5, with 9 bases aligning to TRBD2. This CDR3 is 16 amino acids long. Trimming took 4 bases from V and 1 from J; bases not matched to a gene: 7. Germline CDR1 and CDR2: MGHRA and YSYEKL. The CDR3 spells CASSLLPLAGQETQYF. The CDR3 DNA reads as TGCGCCAGCAGCCTCTTACCACTAGCGGGCCAAGAGACCCAGTACTTC.

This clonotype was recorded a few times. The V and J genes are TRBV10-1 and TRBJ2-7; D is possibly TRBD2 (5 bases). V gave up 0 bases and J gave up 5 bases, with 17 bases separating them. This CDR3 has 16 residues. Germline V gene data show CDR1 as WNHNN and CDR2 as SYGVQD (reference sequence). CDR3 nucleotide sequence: TGCGCCAGCAGTGAGTCGACTGGTCGGGGTTTCAACGAGCAGTACTTC. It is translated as CASSESTGRGFNEQYF.

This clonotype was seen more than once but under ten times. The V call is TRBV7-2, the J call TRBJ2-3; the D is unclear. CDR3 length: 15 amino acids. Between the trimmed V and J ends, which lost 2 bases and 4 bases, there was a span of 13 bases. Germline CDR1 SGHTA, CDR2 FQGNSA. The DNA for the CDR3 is TGTGCCAGCAGCTTAAGTATCGGCCTAGCAGATACGCAGTATTTT. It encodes CASSLSIGLADTQYF.

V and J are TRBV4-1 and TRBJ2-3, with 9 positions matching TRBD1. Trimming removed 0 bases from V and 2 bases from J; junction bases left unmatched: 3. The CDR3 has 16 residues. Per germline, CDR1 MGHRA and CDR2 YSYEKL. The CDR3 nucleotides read TGCGCCAGCAGCCAAGAAAGGACAGGGGTCACAGATACGCAGTATTTT. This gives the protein CASSQERTGVTDTQYF.

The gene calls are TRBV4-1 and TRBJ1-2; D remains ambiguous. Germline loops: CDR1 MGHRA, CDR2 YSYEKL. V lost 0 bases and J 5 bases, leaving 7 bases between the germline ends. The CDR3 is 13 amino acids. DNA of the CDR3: TGCGCCAGCAGCCAAGATTCAGATTATGGCTACACCTTC. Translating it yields CASSQDSDYGYTF.

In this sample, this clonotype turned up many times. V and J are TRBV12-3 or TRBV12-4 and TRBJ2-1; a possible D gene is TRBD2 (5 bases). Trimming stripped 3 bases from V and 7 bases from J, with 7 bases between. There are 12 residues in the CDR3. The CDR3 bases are TGTGCCAGCAGTTTGACGGGGAATGAGCAGTTCTTC. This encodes CASSLTGNEQFF.

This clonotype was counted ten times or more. In DNA form, the CDR3 reads TGTGCCACCGGTAACCGACAGGGCGGGAACACTGAAGCTTTCTTT. Amino acid sequence: CATGNRQGGNTEAFF. The chain links TRBV10-3 to TRBJ1-1; 7 bases are shared with TRBD1. Trimming cost V 10 bases and J 1 base; bases outside gene matches: 12. The length of the CDR3 is 15 residues. The germline V gene encodes CDR1 ENHRY and CDR2 SYGVKD.

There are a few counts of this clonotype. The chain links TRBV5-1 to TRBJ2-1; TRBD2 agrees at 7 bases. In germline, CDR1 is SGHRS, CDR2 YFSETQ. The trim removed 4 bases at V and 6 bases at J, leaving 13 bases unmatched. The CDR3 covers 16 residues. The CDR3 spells CASSQDGGSLFNEQFF. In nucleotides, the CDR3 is TGCGCCAGCAGCCAGGACGGGGGGTCTCTCTTCAATGAGCAGTTCTTC.

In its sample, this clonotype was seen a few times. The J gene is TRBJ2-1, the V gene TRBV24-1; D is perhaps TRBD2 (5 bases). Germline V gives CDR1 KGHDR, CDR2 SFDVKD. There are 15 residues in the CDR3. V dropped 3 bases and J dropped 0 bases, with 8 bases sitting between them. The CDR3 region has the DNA TGTGCCACCAGTGATAGGAGGAGCTCCTACAATGAGCAGTTCTTC. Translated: CATSDRRSSYNEQFF.

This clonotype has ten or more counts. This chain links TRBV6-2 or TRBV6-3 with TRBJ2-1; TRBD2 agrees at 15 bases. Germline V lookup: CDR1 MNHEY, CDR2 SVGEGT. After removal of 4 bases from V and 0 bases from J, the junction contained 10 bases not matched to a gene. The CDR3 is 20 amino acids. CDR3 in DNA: TGTGCCAGCAGTTTATCTATATGGACTAGCGGGAGGGCCTCCTACAATGAGCAGTTCTTC. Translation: CASSLSIWTSGRASYNEQFF.

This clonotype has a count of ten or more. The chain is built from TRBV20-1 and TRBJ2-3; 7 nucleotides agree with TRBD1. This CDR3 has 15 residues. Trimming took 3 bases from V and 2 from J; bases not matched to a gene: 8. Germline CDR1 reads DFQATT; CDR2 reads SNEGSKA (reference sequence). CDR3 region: CSASDRQGTTDTQYF. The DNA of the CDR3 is TGCAGTGCTAGTGATCGACAGGGAACCACAGATACGCAGTATTTT.

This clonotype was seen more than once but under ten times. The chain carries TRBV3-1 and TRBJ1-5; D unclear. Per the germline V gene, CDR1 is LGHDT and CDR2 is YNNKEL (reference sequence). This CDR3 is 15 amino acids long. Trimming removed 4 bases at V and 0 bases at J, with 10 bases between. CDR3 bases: TGTGCCAGCAGCCCCGACCCGGGTAGCAATCAGCCCCAGCATTTT. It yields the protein CASSPDPGSNQPQHF. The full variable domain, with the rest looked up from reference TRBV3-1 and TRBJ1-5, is DTAVSQTPKYLVTQMGNDKSIKCEQNLGHDTMYWYKQDSKKFLKIMFSYNNKELIINETVPNRFSPKSPDKAHLNLHINSLELGDSAVYFCASSPDPGSNQPQHFGDGTRLSIL.

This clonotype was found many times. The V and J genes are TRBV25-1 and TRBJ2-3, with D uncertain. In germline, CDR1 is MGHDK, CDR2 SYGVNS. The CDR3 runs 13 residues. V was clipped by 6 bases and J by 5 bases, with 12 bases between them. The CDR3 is CASSQTVEDTQYF. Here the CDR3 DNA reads TGTGCCAGCAGCCAGACGGTGGAAGATACGCAGTATTTT.

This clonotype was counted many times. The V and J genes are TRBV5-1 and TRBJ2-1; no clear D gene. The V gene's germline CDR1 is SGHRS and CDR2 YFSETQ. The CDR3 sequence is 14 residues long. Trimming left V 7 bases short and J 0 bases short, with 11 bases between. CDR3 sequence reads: CASGPRSSYNEQFF. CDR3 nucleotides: TGCGCCAGCGGGCCCCGGTCCTCCTACAATGAGCAGTTCTTC.

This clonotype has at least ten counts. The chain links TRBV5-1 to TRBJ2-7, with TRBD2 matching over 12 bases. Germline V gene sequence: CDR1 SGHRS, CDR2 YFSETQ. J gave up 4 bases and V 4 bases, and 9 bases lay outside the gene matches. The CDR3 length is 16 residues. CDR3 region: CASSPLTSGRVYEQYF. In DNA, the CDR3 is TGCGCCAGCAGCCCATTGACTAGCGGGAGAGTTTACGAGCAGTACTTC.

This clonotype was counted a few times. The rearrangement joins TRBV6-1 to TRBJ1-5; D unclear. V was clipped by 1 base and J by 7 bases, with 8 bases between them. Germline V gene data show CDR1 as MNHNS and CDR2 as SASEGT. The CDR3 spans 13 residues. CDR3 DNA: TGTGCCAGCAGTGAAGTCGTGGGACAGCCCCAGCATTTT. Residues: CASSEVVGQPQHF.

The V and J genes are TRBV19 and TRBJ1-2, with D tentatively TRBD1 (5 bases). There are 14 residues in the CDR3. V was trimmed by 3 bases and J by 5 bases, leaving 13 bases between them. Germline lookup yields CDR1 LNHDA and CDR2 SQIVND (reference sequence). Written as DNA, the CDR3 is TGTGCCAGTAGTATGAGCAGGGCAATATATGGCTACACCTTC. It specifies CASSMSRAIYGYTF. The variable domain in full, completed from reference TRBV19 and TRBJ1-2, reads DGGITQSPKYLFRKEGQNVTLSCEQNLNHDAMYWYRQDPGQGLRLIYYSQIVNDFQKGDIAEGYSVSREKKESFPLTVTSAQKNPTAFYLCASSMSRAIYGYTFGSGTRLTVV.

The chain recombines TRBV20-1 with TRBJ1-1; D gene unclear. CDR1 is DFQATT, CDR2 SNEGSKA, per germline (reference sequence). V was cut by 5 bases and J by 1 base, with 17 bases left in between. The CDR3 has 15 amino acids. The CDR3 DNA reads TGCAGTGCTGGAACGGGCCAATGGACGAACACTGAAGCTTTCTTT. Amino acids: CSAGTGQWTNTEAFF.

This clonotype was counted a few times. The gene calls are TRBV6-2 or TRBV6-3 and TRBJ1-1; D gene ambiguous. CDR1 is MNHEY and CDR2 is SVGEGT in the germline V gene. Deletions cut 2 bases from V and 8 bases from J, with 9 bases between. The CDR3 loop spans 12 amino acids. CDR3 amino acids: CASSYPRVEAFF. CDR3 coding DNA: TGTGCCAGCAGTTACCCCCGGGTCGAAGCTTTCTTT.